The clone carrying this T cell receptor beta chain was seen a few times. Antigen unknown. This sequence may be a read error, since a much larger clone differs from it by one base. Likely a read error: the CDR3 ends without its conserved phenylalanine or tryptophan. A single record per CDR3 protein comes from TCRdb applying MiXCR to the PCR reads. The sample holds approximately 680,000 distinct CDR3 sequences; approximately 24% are singletons and the top ten take about 0.78%. The data derive from a study of molecular identifiers for immune sequencing clone quantification. Study findings and constraints: Highly expanded clone sizes could be underestimated through barcode sharing by identical TCR molecules. One cell's worth of spiked Jurkat TCR RNA was reportedly detectable among 1 million or so naive cells.

Germline CDR1 and CDR2: MDHEN and SYDVKM. The V and J ends lost 6 bases and 4 bases respectively, with 4 bases between them. This CDR3 contains 11 residues. The sequenced sample consisted of naive CD8+ T cells from blood, with Jurkat cell RNA spiked in. Subset meaning: FACS-sorted CD8+CD4-CCR7+CD45RA+ naive T cells. This sequence was found in a human donor in good health. Some libraries in this study had Jurkat cell RNA spiked in. The rearrangement uses TRBV28 and TRBJ1-5, with unresolved D. The chain's CDR3 is CASSPNQPQHS. The CDR3 DNA reads as TGTGCCAGCAGCCCAAATCAGCCCCAGCATTCT.